The clone carrying this T cell receptor (beta chain) occurred once. Its specificity is not known. This sample stems from a study of cytomegalovirus exposure and HLA in healthy donors. Primers: 60 Vbeta forward and 13 Jbeta reverse. The table came from immunoSEQ multiplex PCR; TCRdb's copy has only in-frame clones and leaves some out. The data contain about 90,000 clones, 55% to 70% of them singletons. The study's findings and limits: Later on, analysis showed that most CMV-associated TCR beta chains appeared to be HLA-restricted. In an earlier analysis, most TCR beta V segments were productive about 87% or about 30% of the time.

This clonotype originated in a woman aged 45-59 years in good health and CMV-seropositive. The sequenced sample consisted of PBMCs.

The CDR3 loop is CASITGYPNQPQHF. CDR3 nucleotide sequence: TGTGCCAGCATTACAGGGTACCCAAATCAGCCCCAGCATTTT. This sequence joins TRBV28 and TRBJ1-5, with D perhaps matching TRBD1 (6 bases). V was cut by 7 bases and J by 4 bases, with 14 bases left in between. CDR3 length equals 14 residues. The germline V gene has CDR1 MDHEN and CDR2 SYDVKM.